What follows describes a single T cell receptor (beta chain). What it recognizes is unknown. The junction departs from the called germline gene at one end, perhaps through a read error. The sample is drawn from a study of beta chain features in type 1 diabetes. The isolated RNA, all of it, was reverse transcribed, so expressed TCRB transcripts were what got sequenced. Data came from immunoSEQ multiplex PCR; TCRdb stores just in-frame clones and leaves some out. The sample has 150,000 to 180,000 clones; roughly 10% are singletons. Study-level findings and limits: In patients and controls equally, PCR might favor templates that are shorter. Moderately but significantly shorter TCRB CDR3s were found in Type 1 diabetes patients in all four CD4+ subsets.

CDR1 is SSHAT and CDR2 is FNYEAQ in the germline V gene (reference sequence). The CDR3 contains 15 residues. The chain recombines TRBV7-7 with TRBJ2-2; no reliable D call. The specimen was central memory CD4+ T cells from blood. The clonotype originates from a man aged 18 to 35 in good health. In nucleotides, the CDR3 is TGTGCTAGCAGCCACTCCCCAAAACTTACCGGGGAGCTGTTTTTT. This encodes CASSHSPKLTGELFF.